This T cell receptor beta chain comes out of a study of blood T cells in healthy people across ages. The authors ran a second PCR of 7 to 11 cycles using a sample-barcoded 5' primer and a J-beta primer mix. TCRdb re-called the 5' RACE reads with MiXCR, one entry per CDR3 protein. The sample includes about 800,000 distinct CDR3 sequences, less than 60% of them seen just once. The length of the CDR3 is 14 residues. The germline CDR1 and CDR2 sequences are SEHNR and FQNEAQ (reference sequence). Trimming cost V 5 bases and J 8 bases; bases outside gene matches: 9. The source of this sequence is an elderly man in good health. The chain recombines TRBV7-9 with TRBJ1-2, with 9 positions matching TRBD1. Sequenced: blood. DNA for the CDR3: TGTGCCAGCAGCCGGACAGGGGTAATAGAGGGCTACACCTTC. Its protein is CASSRTGVIEGYTF.